The 4 T cell receptor beta chains in this list originate from one sample, sequenced in a study of human T cells and chemical hapten exposure (dated by TCRdb to about 2021). The method was RACE. The sequencer was a NextSeq 500. Using fastp at Q25 and MiXCR, TCRdb reprocessed the public reads and kept productive beta chains. Merged by CDR3 protein, the rows form single entries marked with the most common genes and DNA. This sample comprises 300,000 to 450,000 distinct CDR3 sequences, about 4.8% of them detected only once. Clones ranked in the top ten supply under 3% of the sample. The time point label here, explained by the study, means: patch test 1, 2 weeks after DPC sensitization. The treatment or condition label corresponds to: therapeutic diphenylcyclopropenone sensitization with weekly scalp DPC. The material was whole blood, obtained in connection with sensitization to the hapten diphenylcyclopropenone (DPC). These receptor sequences come from a woman aged 50 to 65 with alopecia areata. Some clones in this sample may be carry-over from other donors' samples.

This clonotype was recorded at least ten times. The chain employs TRBV29-1 and TRBJ2-5; D might be TRBD1 or TRBD2, each matching 6 bases. The CDR3 sequence is 13 residues long. Germline CDR1 SQVTM, CDR2 ANQGSEA. V was cut by 5 bases and J by 0 bases, with 10 bases left in between. The DNA of the CDR3 is TGCAGCGTTCTGGGGGGCGACCAAGAGACCCAGTACTTC. Protein sequence: CSVLGGDQETQYF. Full variable domain (outside the CDR3, taken from reference TRBV29-1 and TRBJ2-5): SAVISQKPSRDICQRGTSLTIQCQVDSQVTMMFWYRQQPGQSLTLIATANQGSEATYESGFVIDKFPISRPNLTFSTLTVSNMSPEDSSIYLCSVLGGDQETQYFGPGTRLLVL.

This chain links TRBV5-8 with TRBJ2-3; 9 nucleotides agree with TRBD2. Germline V gene lookup returns CDR1 SGHTS and CDR2 YDEGEE. This CDR3 spans 16 amino acids. Trimming at V came to 6 bases and at J to 4 bases, leaving 12 bases not matched to a gene. CDR3 nucleotide sequence: TGTGCCAGCACCCGAGCGGGGGGTCTCGGGGCAGATACGCAGTATTTT. It yields the protein CASTRAGGLGADTQYF.

This clonotype has ten or more counts. The chain couples TRBV5-1 to TRBJ2-7; possible D gene TRBD1, 5 bases. This CDR3 is 14 amino acids long. Deletions cut 1 base from V and 5 bases from J, with 13 bases between. Germline loops: CDR1 SGHRS, CDR2 YFSETQ. The CDR3, as DNA: TGCGCCAGCAGCTTGAAGGGTGGGGCCCACGAGCAGTACTTC. Translating gives CASSLKGGAHEQYF.

A few counts support this clonotype. The chain employs TRBV21-1 and TRBJ1-6. TRBV21-1 represents a pseudogene. The CDR3 totals 12 residues. The CDR3 DNA reads TGTGCCAGCAAAGGGATCGACTCACCCCTCCACTTT. The encoded protein is CASKGIDSPLHF.